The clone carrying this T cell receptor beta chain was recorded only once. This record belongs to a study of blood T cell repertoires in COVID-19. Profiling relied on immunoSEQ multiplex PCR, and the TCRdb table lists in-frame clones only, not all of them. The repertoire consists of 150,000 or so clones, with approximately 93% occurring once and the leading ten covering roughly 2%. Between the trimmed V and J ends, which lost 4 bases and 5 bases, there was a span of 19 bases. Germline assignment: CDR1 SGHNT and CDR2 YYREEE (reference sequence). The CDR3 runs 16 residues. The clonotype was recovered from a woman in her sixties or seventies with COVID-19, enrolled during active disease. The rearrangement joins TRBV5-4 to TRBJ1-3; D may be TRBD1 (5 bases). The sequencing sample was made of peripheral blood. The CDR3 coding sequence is TGTGCCAGCAGCGGAGGGCAGGGTCCCGGTAGAAACACCATATATTTT. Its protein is CASSGGQGPGRNTIYF.